Described below is a single T cell receptor (beta chain) sequence and its context. The assay was immunoSEQ multiplex PCR, and TCRdb's table has in-frame clones only and misses some. The table records around 40,000 clones, about nine tenths of them present only once. The sample comes from a study of T cell changes during pregnancy in multiple sclerosis. The trim removed 5 bases at V and 4 bases at J, leaving 4 bases unmatched. The CDR3 extends over 14 amino acids. Germline V gene sequence: CDR1 SGHAT, CDR2 FQNNGV. The sequencing here drew on CD4+ T cells from peripheral blood mononuclear cells, taken before pregnancy. The sequence came from a female donor with multiple sclerosis, enrolled in a pregnancy study. The chain couples TRBV11-2 to TRBJ2-2; 7 nucleotides agree with TRBD2. CDR3 protein: CASSLGGTTGELFF. For the CDR3, the DNA is TGTGCCAGCAGCCTCGGGGGGACCACCGGGGAGCTGTTTTTT.